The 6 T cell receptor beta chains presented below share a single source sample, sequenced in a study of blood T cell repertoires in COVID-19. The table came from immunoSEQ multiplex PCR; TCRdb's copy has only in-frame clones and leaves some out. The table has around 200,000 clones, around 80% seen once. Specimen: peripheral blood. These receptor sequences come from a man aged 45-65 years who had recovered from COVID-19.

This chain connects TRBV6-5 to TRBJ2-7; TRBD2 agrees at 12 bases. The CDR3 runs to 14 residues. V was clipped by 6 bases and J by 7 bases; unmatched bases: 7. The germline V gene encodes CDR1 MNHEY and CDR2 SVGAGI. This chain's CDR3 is CASRGRTSGMEQYF. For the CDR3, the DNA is TGTGCCAGCAGGGGAAGGACTAGCGGGATGGAGCAGTACTTC.

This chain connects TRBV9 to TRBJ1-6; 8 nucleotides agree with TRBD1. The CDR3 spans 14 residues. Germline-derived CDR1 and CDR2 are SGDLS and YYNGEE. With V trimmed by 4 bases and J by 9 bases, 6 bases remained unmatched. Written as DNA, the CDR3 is TGTGCCAGCAGCTTACGGACAGGGAGTTCACCCCTCCACTTT. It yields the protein CASSLRTGSSPLHF. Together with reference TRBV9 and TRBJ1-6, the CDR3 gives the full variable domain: DSGVTQTPKHLITATGQRVTLRCSPRSGDLSVYWYQQSLDQGLQFLIQYYNGEERAKGNILERFSAQQFPDLHSELNLSSLELGDSALYFCASSLRTGSSPLHFGNGTRLTVT.

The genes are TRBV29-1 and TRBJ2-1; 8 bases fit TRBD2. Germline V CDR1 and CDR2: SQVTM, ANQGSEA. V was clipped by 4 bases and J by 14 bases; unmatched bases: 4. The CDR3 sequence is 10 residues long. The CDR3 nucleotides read TGCAGCGTTGTGGGGACTAGTGAGTTCTTC. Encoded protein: CSVVGTSEFF.

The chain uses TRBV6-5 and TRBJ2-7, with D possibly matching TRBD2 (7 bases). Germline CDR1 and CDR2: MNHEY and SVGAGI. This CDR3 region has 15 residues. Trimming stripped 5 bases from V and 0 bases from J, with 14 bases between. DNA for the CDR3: TGTGCCAGCAGTCCGGGGGAGGGGGGCTCCTACGAGCAGTACTTC. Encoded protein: CASSPGEGGSYEQYF.

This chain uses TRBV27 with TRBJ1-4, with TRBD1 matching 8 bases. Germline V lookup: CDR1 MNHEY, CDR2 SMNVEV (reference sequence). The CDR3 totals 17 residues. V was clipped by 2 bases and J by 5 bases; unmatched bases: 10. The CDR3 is CASSLHQGAPLNEKLFF. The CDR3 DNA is TGTGCCAGCAGTTTACACCAGGGGGCCCCGCTAAATGAAAAACTGTTTTTT.

DNA of the CDR3: TGTGCCTGGAGTGTCGGTTACACCGGGGAGCTGTTTTTT. Encoded protein: CAWSVGYTGELFF. The V and J genes are TRBV30 and TRBJ2-2; no firm D call. V was pared by 0 bases and J by 3 bases, with 5 bases between. CDR1 and CDR2 from the germline V gene are GTSNPN and SVGIG (reference sequence). The CDR3 has 13 residues.